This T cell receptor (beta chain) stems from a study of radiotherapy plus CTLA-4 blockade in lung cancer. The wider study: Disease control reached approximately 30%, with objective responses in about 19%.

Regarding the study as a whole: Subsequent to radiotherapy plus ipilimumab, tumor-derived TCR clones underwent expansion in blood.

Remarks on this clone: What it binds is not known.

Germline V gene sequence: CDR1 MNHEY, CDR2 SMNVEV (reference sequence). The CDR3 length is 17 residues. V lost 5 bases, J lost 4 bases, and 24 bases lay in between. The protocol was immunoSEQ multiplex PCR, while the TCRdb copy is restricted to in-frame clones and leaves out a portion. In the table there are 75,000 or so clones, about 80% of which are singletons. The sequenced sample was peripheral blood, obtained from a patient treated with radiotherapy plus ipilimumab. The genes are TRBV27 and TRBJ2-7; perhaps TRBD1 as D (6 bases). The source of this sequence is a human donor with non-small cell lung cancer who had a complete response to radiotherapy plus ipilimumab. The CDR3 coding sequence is TGTGCCAGCAGTCCAAGGGTACAGGGCTTCCGAACTTACGAGCAGTACTTC. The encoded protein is CASSPRVQGFRTYEQYF.